The T cell receptor (beta chain) under discussion was sequenced for a study of T-cell memory formation after mild COVID-19. Turning to the study itself: Largely, TCR clusters stayed within a single donor.

Findings and caveats of the study: Day 15 to 85 contracting clones showed balanced CD4/CD8; day 15 to 37 expanders favored CD4+.

The junction had 4 bases not matched to a gene; V was cut back by 6 bases and J by 5 bases. Germline V gene lookup returns CDR1 MNHEY and CDR2 SVGAGI. The CDR3 spans 13 residues. This clonotype occurred a few times. The antigen is undetermined. TCR alpha and TCR beta cDNA libraries with sample barcodes and UMIs came from 5'RACE using constant-segment primers. TCRdb fed the 5' RACE reads into MiXCR, producing one record per CDR3 protein. The sample lists approximately 260,000 distinct CDR3 sequences, roughly 18% occurring once. The chain employs TRBV6-5 and TRBJ2-5; 9 bases are shared with TRBD2. Sequenced: PBMCs or a T cell subset sorted from them (not recorded which). This sequence originates from a man between 18 and 29 years old who had mild COVID-19 (a few samples of this study predate the infection). Cell type and time point are not known. The CDR3 DNA is TGTGCCAGCAGGGGCGGGGGGGATGAGACCCAGTACTTC. Protein sequence: CASRGGGDETQYF.